This T cell receptor (beta chain) was profiled in a study of blood T cell repertoires in COVID-19 (dated by TCRdb to between 2020 and 2021). Study-wide context: Samples covering the acute and convalescent phases of COVID-19 were provided by collaborators in the United States, Italy and Spain. The prospective study material was composed of cDNA or gDNA derived from T cells, B-cell-depleted T cells, or PBMCs. Subjects who had been exposed to COVID-19, were actively infected with it, or had recovered from it provided the deeply sampled blood TCRbeta repertoires that made up the dataset. The repertoires were released in a freely available public database meant as a resource for research on the immune response to SARS-CoV-2. Samples were obtained from the ongoing ImmuneRACE study (first 160 participants) and from over 1,000 subjects provided by 6 global collaborators. Sample metadata almost always included a de-identified subject ID, COVID-19 status, age in years and sex. Where available, HLA class I and class II types were taken from metadata supplied by the sample provider and were not determined by assay-based typing.

TCRbeta CDR3 regions were amplified from genomic DNA using the immunoSEQ Assay, a bias-controlled multiplex PCR. Per the original workflow: The number of nucleated cells in each sample was estimated from the amplification of reference gene primers within the assay. To quantify the absolute abundance of each unique TCRbeta CDR3 rearrangement, sequence reads were collapsed and filtered. For each sample, productive Simpson clonality was calculated as the square root of Simpson's diversity index across productive rearrangements. As stored in TCRdb, this immuneACCESS dataset retains in-frame rearrangements with V and J assigned. A fraction of the clones does not appear; measured against another copy, unresolved V genes explain less than half of the discrepancy, and the remainder lacks a known reason. The V and J calls and the clone size are those of that table, but D and trimming were determined from the DNA. The sample table shows some 220,000 clones, and about 93% are seen once. In total, the top ten clones hold more than 0.65% of the sample.

The CDR3 sequence holds 18 residues, the cysteine and phenylalanine included. The sequence is cut down to CDR3 DNA, 54 bases in frame from base 1. CDR1 is given as SGHAT and CDR2 as FQNNGV, both from the germline V gene. Relative to germline, V is 4 bases shorter and J is 2 bases shorter, with 21 bases between their ends. The research as a whole found: The amount of clinical and demographic metadata varied by source and participant and was provided uncurated.

One collaborating source in Seattle enrolled patients while the patients were actively infected and followed the patients over time throughout the course of disease. Whole blood was collected in K2EDTA tubes by collaborating institutions according to the institutions' own protocols. For TCRbeta analysis, collaborators shipped samples as frozen whole blood, isolated PBMCs, or DNA extracted from either of those sample types. To note about this clone: Its target antigen remains unknown. No base qualities exist here, and no much larger clone lies one base off it.

This TCR derives from a man aged 25-45 years with COVID-19, enrolled during active disease. The source material was peripheral blood. This receptor chain uses TRBV11-2 and TRBJ1-3; perhaps TRBD1 is the D gene, with 6 bases matching. The DNA sequence is TGTGCCAGCAGCTCCCTTAGGGGGGGAGGGGAACCTGGAAACACCATATATTTT. Its protein product is CASSSLRGGGEPGNTIYF.